This T cell receptor beta chain was found in a study of blood T cells in healthy people across ages. The second PCR ran about 6 to 12 cycles with a sample-barcoded 5' primer and J-beta primers. TCRdb analysed the 5' RACE reads with MiXCR anew, one entry per CDR3 protein. The sample lists over a million distinct CDR3 sequences; around 25% were seen once. The CDR3 is 14 amino acids. From germline, CDR1 is DFQATT and CDR2 SNEGSKA (reference sequence). These data also formed part of another study, on T cells of mothers and their children.

This TCR came from a girl aged 2 to 10 in good health. Sequencing was performed on blood. V and J are TRBV20-1 and TRBJ2-5; 12 bases map to TRBD1. The J call may be mistaken, given a closer DNA end match to TRBJ2-1. The CDR3 DNA is TGCAGTGCTAACCCCGGGACAGGGGGCGATGAGCAGTTCTTC. It is translated as CSANPGTGGDEQFF.